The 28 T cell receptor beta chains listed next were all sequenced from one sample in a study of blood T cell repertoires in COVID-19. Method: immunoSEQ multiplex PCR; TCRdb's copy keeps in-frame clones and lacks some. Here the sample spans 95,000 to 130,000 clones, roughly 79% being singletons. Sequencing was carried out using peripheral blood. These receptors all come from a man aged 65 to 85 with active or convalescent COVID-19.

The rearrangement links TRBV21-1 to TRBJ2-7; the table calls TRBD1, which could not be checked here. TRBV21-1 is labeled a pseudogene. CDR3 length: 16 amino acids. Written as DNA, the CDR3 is TGTGCCAGCAGCACATGCAGCCAGGGGTTTGCCTACGAGCAGTACTTC. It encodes CASSTCSQGFAYEQYF.

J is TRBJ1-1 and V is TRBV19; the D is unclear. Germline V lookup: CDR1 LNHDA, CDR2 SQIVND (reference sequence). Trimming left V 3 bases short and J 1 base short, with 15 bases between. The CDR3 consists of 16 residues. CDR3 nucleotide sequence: TGTGCCAGTAGTATTATCCTCGGGCGGGGGAACACTGAAGCTTTCTTT. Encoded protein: CASSIILGRGNTEAFF. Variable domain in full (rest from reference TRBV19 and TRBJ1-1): DGGITQSPKYLFRKEGQNVTLSCEQNLNHDAMYWYRQDPGQGLRLIYYSQIVNDFQKGDIAEGYSVSREKKESFPLTVTSAQKNPTAFYLCASSIILGRGNTEAFFGQGTRLTVV.

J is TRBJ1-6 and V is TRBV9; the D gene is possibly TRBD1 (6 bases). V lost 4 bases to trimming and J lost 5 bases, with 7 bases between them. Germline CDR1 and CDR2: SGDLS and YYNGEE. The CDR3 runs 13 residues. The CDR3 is CASSWDNNSPLHF. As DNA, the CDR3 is TGTGCCAGCAGCTGGGACAATAATTCACCCCTCCACTTT.

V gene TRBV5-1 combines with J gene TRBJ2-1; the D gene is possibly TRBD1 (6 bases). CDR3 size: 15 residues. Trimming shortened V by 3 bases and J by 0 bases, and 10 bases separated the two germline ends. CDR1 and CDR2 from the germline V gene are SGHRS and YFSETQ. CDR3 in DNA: TGCGCCAGCAGCTCCGTAGGGGGCTCCTACAATGAGCAGTTCTTC. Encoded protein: CASSSVGGSYNEQFF.

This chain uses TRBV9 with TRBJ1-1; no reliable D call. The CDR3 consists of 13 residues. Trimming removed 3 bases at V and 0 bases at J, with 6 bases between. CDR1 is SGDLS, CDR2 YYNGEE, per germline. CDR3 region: CASSASMNTEAFF. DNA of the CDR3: TGTGCCAGCAGCGCGTCTATGAACACTGAAGCTTTCTTT.

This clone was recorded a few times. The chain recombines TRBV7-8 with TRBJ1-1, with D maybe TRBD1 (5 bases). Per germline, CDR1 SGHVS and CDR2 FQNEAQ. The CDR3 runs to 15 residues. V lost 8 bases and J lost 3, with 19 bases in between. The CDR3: CASRKAAGYYTEAFF. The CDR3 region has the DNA TGTGCCAGCCGAAAGGCGGCAGGGTATTACACTGAAGCTTTCTTT.

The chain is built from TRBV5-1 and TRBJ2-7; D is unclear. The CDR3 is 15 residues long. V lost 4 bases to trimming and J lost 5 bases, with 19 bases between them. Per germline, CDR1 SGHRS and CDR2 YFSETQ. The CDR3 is CASSLGERLGHEQYF. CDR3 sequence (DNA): TGCGCCAGCAGCCTCGGCGAAAGACTTGGCCACGAGCAGTACTTC.

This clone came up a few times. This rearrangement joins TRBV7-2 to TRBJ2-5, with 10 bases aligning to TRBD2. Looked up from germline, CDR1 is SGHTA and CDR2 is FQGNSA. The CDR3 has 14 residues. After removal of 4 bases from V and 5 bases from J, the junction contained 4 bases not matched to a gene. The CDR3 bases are TGTGCCAGCAGCTCTCCGGGACTAGCGGAGACCCAGTACTTC. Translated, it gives CASSSPGLAETQYF.

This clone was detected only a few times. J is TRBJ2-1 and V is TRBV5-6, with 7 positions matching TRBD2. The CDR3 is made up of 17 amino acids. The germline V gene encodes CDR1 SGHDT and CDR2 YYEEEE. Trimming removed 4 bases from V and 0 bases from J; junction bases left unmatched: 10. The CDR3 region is CASSKDDGGGSYNEQFF. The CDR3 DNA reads TGTGCCAGCAGCAAGGATGATGGGGGGGGCTCCTACAATGAGCAGTTCTTC.

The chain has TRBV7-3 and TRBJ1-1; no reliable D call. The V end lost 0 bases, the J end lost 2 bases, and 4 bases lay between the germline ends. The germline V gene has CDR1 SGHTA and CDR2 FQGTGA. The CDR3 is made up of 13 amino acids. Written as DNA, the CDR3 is TGTGCCAGCAGCTTAACAGCTAACACTGAAGCTTTCTTT. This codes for CASSLTANTEAFF.

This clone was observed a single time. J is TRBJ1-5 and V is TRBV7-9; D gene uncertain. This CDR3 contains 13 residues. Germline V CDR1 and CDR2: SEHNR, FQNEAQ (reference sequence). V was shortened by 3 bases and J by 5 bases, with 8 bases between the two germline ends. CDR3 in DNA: TGTGCCAGCAGCTTGATAGAGGATCAGCCCCAGCATTTT. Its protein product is CASSLIEDQPQHF.

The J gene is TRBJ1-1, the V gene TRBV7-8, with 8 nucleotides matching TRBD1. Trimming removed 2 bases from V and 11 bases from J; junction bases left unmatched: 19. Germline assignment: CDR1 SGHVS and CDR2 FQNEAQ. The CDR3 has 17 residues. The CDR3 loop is CASSLRTGTTPSRDAFF. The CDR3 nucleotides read TGTGCCAGCAGCTTACGGACAGGGACTACCCCCAGCCGGGACGCTTTCTTT.

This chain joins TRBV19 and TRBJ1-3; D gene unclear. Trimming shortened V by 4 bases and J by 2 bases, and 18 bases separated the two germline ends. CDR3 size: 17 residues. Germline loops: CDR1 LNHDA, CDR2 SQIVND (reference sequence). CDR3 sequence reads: CASSTNPFARPGNTIYF. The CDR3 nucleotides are TGTGCCAGTAGTACGAATCCATTTGCGAGGCCTGGAAACACCATATATTTT.

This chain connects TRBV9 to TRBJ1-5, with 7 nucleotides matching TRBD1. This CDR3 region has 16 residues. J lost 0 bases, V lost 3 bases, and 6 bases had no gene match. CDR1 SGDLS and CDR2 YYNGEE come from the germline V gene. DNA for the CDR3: TGTGCCAGCAGCGGGGGGGACAGCTATAGCAATCAGCCCCAGCATTTT. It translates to CASSGGDSYSNQPQHF.

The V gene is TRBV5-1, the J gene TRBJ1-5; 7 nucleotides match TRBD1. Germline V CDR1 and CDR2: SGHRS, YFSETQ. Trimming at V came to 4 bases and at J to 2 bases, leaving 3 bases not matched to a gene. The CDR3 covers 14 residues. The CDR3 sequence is CASSPGQRNQPQHF. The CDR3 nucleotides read TGCGCCAGCAGCCCGGGACAGCGCAATCAGCCCCAGCATTTT.

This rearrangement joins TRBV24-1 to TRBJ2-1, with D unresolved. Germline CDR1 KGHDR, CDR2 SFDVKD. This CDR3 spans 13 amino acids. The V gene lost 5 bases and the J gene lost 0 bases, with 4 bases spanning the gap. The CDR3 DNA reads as TGTGCCACCAGTGGGAGCTCCTACAATGAGCAGTTCTTC. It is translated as CATSGSSYNEQFF.

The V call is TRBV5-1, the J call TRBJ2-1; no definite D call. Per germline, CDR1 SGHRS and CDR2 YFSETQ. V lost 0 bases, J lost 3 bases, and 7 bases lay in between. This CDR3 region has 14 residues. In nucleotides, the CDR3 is TGCGCCAGCAGCTTGGTCGGCGGCTACAATGAGCAGTTCTTC. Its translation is CASSLVGGYNEQFF.

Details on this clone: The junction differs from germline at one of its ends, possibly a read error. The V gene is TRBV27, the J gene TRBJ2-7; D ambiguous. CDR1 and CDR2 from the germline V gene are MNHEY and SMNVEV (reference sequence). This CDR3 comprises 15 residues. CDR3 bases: TGTGCCAGCAGTCTATCCGGGTCAAGGAACTACGAGCAGTACTTC. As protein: CASSLSGSRNYEQYF.

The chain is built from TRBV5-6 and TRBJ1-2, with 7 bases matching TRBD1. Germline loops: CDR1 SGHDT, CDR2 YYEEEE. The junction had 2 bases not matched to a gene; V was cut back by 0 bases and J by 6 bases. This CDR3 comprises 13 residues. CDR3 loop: CASSLVTGDGYTF. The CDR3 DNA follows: TGTGCCAGCAGCTTGGTTACAGGGGATGGCTACACCTTC.

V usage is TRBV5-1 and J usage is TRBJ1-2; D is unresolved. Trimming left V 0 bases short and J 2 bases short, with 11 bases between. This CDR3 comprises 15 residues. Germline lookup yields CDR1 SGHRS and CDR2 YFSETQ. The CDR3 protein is CASSLGRGGNYGYTF. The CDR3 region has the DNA TGCGCCAGCAGCTTGGGGCGCGGAGGAAACTATGGCTACACCTTC.

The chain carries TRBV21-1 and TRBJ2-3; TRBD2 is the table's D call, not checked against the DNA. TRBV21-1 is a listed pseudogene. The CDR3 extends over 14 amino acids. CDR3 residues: CASRKVRGTDTQYF. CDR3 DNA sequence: TGTGCCAGCAGAAAAGTACGCGGCACAGATACGCAGTATTTT.

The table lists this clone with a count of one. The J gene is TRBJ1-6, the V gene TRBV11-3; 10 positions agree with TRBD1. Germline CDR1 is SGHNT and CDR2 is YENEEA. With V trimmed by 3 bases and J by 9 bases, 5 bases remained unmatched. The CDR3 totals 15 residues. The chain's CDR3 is CASSFRQGAGSPLHF. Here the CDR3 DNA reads TGTGCCAGCAGCTTTAGACAGGGGGCTGGTTCACCCCTCCACTTT.

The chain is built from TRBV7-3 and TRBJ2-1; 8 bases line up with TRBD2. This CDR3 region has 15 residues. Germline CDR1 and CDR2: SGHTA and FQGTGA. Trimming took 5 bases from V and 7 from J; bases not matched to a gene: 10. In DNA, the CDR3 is TGTGCCAGCAGCCAAACGGGAGGGCGTGGGAATGAGCAGTTCTTC. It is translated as CASSQTGGRGNEQFF.

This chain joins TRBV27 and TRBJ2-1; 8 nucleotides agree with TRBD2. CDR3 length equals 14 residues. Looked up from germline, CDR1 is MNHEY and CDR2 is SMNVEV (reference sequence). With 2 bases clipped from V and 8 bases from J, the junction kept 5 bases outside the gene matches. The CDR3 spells CASSLLGRGDEQFF. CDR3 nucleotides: TGTGCCAGCAGTTTACTCGGGAGGGGGGATGAGCAGTTCTTC.

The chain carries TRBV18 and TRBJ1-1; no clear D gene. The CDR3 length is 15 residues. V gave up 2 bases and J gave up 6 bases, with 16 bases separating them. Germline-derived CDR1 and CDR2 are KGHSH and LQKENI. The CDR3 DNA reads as TGTGCCAGCTCACCAGGAGCTGGGTTAAAGGCTGAAGCTTTCTTT. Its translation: CASSPGAGLKAEAFF.

The CDR3 sequence is CASSSRGGDSDEQFF. In nucleotides, the CDR3 is TGTGCCAGCAGTTCTCGGGGGGGGGACTCGGATGAGCAGTTCTTC. The chain couples TRBV28 to TRBJ2-1; TRBD2 matches at 8 bases. This CDR3 is 15 amino acids long. Germline loops: CDR1 MDHEN, CDR2 SYDVKM. The V segment lost 4 bases and the J segment 8 bases; nucleotides outside the gene matches: 10.

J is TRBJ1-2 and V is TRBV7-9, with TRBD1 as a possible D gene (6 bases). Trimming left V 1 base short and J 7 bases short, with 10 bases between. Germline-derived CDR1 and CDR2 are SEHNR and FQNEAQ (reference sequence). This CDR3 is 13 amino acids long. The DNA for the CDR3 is TGTGCCAGCAGCTTAGGACAGGTTGCTGGCTACACCTTC. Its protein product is CASSLGQVAGYTF.

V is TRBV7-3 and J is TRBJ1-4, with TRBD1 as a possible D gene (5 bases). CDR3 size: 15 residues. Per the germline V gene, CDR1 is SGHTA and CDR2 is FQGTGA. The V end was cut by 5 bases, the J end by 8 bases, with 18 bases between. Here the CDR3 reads CASSPQAGLREKLFF. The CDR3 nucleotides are TGTGCCAGCAGCCCCCAGGCAGGGCTCCGGGAAAAACTGTTTTTT.